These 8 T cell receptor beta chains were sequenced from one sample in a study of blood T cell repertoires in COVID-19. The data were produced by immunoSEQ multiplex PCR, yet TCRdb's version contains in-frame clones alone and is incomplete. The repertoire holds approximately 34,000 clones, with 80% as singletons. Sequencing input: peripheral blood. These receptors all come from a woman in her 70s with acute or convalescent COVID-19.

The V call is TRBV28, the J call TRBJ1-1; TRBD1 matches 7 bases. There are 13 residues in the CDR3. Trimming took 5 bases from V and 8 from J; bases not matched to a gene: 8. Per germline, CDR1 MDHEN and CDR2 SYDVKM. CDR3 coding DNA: TGTGCCAGCAGTCCTCTTAGGGACAGCGAAGCTTTCTTT. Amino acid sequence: CASSPLRDSEAFF.

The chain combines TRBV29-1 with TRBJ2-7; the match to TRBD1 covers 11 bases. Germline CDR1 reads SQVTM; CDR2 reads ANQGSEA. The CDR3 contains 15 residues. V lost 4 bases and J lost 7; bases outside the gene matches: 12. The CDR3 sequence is CSVVGLPDRGLEQYF. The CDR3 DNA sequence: TGCAGCGTTGTCGGGCTCCCGGACAGGGGGCTTGAGCAGTACTTC.

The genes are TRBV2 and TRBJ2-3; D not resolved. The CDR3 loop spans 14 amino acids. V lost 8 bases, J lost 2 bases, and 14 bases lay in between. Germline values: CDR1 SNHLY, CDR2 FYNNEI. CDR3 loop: CASQRVHYTDTQYF. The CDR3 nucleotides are TGTGCCAGCCAGCGTGTACATTACACAGATACGCAGTATTTT.

The CDR3 nucleotides are TGTGCCAGCGTCTCCGGACAGGGCTTGAACACTGAAGCTTTCTTT. It yields the protein CASVSGQGLNTEAFF. This chain links TRBV28 with TRBJ1-1, with 8 bases aligning to TRBD1. Germline CDR1 reads MDHEN; CDR2 reads SYDVKM. V lost 8 bases, J lost 0 bases, and 8 bases stayed unmatched. The CDR3 covers 15 residues.

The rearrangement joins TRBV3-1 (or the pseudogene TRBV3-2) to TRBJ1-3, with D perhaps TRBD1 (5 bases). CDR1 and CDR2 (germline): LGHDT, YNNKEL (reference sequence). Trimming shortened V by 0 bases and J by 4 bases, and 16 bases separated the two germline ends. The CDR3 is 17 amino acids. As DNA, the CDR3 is TGTGCCAGCAGCCAAGAAAGGATTGGGGGGATCGGAAACACCATATATTTT. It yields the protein CASSQERIGGIGNTIYF.

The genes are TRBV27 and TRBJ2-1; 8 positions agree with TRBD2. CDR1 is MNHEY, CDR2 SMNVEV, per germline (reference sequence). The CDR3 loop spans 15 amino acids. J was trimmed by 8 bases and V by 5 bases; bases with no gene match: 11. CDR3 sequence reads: CASSLGLARVDEQFF. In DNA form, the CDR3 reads TGTGCCAGCAGTCTTGGACTAGCCCGCGTGGATGAGCAGTTCTTC.

CDR3 region: CASSTNRGRDTEAFF. In DNA form, the CDR3 reads TGTGCCAGCAGCACCAACAGGGGGCGGGACACTGAAGCTTTCTTT. The chain is built from TRBV7-9 and TRBJ1-1, with 9 bases fitting TRBD1. V gave up 5 bases and J gave up 3 bases; unmatched junction bases: 7. The CDR3 contains 15 residues. Germline loops: CDR1 SEHNR, CDR2 FQNEAQ (reference sequence).

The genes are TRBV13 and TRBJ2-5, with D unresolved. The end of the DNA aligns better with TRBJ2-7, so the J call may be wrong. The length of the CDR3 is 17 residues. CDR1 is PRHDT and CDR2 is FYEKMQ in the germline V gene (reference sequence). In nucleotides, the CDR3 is TGTGCCAGCAGCTCCCGGGTTCCAGATTTTAGCTCCTACGAGCAGTACTTC. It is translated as CASSSRVPDFSSYEQYF.